A selection of T cell receptor beta chains follows, all from one sample in a study of blood T cell repertoires in COVID-19. Clones were read by immunoSEQ multiplex PCR, and TCRdb kept only the in-frame ones, dropping some. The sample has more than 45,000 clones; more than 75% are singletons. Sequencing was performed on peripheral blood. These receptors were collected from a man aged 35-49 years with active COVID-19. Each CDR3 is given with its conserved first and last residue. A D gene is named only where the DNA matches it firmly. Part of the rows lack a size; the others show once, few, many or a class for expanded clones.

-	TRBV10-2	-	TRBJ2-7	CASRVPTVTYEQYF	TGCGCCAGCAGAGTCCCTACCGTAACCTACGAGCAGTACTTC
TRBD2	TRBV27	-	TRBJ2-7	CASGRGLARQEQYF	TGTGCCAGCGGCAGGGGACTAGCGAGACAAGAGCAGTACTTC
-	TRBV19	-	TRBJ2-1	CASSLQAGRGNEQFF	TGTGCCAGTAGTTTGCAGGCGGGGCGGGGCAATGAGCAGTTCTTC
-	TRBV18	-	TRBJ2-5	CASSPTTRVETQYF	TGTGCCAGCTCACCCACGACTAGAGTGGAGACCCAGTACTTC
-	TRBV19	-	TRBJ2-2	CASSPWLVGTGELFF	TGTGCCAGTAGTCCTTGGCTAGTAGGTACCGGGGAGCTGTTTTTT
-	TRBV15	-	TRBJ1-3	CATSRDGWGSGNTIYF	TGTGCCACCAGCAGAGATGGGTGGGGCTCCGGAAACACCATATATTTT
TRBD2	TRBV7-8	-	TRBJ2-7	CASSLGGGSAGGIQQYF	TGTGCCAGCAGCTTAGGGGGAGGGTCGGCGGGAGGGATCCAGCAGTACTTC
TRBD2	TRBV3-1/TRBV3-2	few	TRBJ2-7	CASSQGLAGGYEQYF	TGTGCCAGCAGCCAAGGACTAGCGGGAGGCTACGAGCAGTACTTC
-	TRBV10-3	-	TRBJ1-5	CAISESRQPQHF	TGTGCCATCAGTGAGTCCCGTCAGCCCCAGCATTTT
TRBD1	TRBV6-2/TRBV6-3	-	TRBJ1-1	CASSLQGVSTEAFF	TGTGCCAGCAGCCTACAGGGGGTGAGCACTGAAGCTTTCTTT
TRBD2	TRBV5-1	once	TRBJ2-1	CASSSRTSGGGAPFF	TGCGCCAGCAGCTCACGGACTAGCGGTGGCGGGGCCCCGTTCTTC
TRBD2	TRBV25-1	-	TRBJ2-1	CASSVASGSSQFF	TGTGCCAGCAGTGTGGCTAGCGGGAGTTCGCAGTTCTTC
TRBD2	TRBV27	-	TRBJ2-3	CASSPMGLAPKDGTDTQYF	TGTGCCAGCAGTCCCATGGGACTAGCGCCAAAGGATGGCACAGATACGCAGTATTTT
-	TRBV7-3	-	TRBJ2-3	CASSVTGAPDTQYF	TGTGCCAGCAGCGTGACGGGAGCTCCAGATACGCAGTATTTT
-	TRBV27	-	TRBJ2-1	CASSLIDRYNEQFF	TGTGCCAGCAGCCTCATAGACAGGTACAATGAGCAGTTCTTC
TRBD1	TRBV29-1	-	TRBJ1-2	CSAQGASNYGYTF	TGCAGCGCACAGGGGGCCAGTAACTATGGCTACACCTTC
TRBD1	TRBV14	-	TRBJ2-3	CASSQGQAWSDTQYF	TGTGCCAGCAGCCAGGGACAGGCCTGGTCAGATACGCAGTATTTT
-	TRBV7-8	-	TRBJ2-7	CASTVGDNYEQYF	TGTGCCAGCACCGTCGGGGATAACTACGAGCAGTACTTC
TRBD2	TRBV7-9	-	TRBJ2-3	CASSGTSGANTDTQYF	TGTGCCAGCAGCGGGACTAGCGGAGCAAACACAGATACGCAGTATTTT
-	TRBV9	-	TRBJ2-3	CASSVVSGTDTQYF	TGTGCCAGCAGCGTAGTAAGCGGCACAGATACGCAGTATTTT